This T cell receptor (beta chain) was identified during a study of OX40 agonist ivuxolimab in advanced cancers. Notes on the study in general: Determination of antigen specificity was not performed for the expanded peripheral T cells. On average, CD8+ T cells showed a greater number of expanded clones than CD4+.

Only in-frame clones appear in the TCRdb table, and some are missing; sequencing was by immunoSEQ multiplex PCR. The sample lists approximately 100,000 clones; around nine tenths were seen once. Regarding this clone: Its antigen is not identified.

V lost 3 bases and J lost 7, with 10 bases in between. The CDR3 sequence is 14 residues long. CDR1 and CDR2 (germline): MNHEY, SMNVEV (reference sequence). This sample comprised CD4+ or CD8+ T cells sorted from blood, obtained in a trial of the OX40 agonist ivuxolimab. This TCR was sampled from an adult with an advanced solid tumor such as melanoma, head and neck, liver or kidney cancer. The genes are TRBV27 and TRBJ1-6, with TRBD1 as a possible D gene (5 bases). In DNA form, the CDR3 reads TGTGCCAGCAGTTTCGGGGCGGACAATTCACCCCTCCACTTT. Translating it yields CASSFGADNSPLHF.